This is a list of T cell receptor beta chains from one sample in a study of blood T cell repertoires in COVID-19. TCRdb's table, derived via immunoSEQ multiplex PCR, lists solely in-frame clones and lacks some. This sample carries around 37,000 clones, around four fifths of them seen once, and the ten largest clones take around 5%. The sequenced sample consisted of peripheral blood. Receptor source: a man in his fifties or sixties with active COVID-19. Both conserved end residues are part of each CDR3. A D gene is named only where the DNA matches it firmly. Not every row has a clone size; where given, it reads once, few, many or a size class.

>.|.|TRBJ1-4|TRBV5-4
CASSSRGGLSNEKLFF
TGTGCCAGCAGCTCGAGGGGGGGGCTTTCTAATGAAAAACTGTTTTTT
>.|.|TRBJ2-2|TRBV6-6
CASSYLPQGSGGELFF
TGTGCCAGCAGTTACCTACCACAGGGTTCGGGCGGGGAGCTGTTTTTT
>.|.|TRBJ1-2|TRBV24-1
CATSDRGNYGYTF
TGTGCCACCAGTGACCGAGGGAACTATGGCTACACCTTC
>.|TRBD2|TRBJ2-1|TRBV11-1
CASSFGTRYNEQFF
TGTGCCAGCAGCTTCGGGACTAGGTACAATGAGCAGTTCTTC
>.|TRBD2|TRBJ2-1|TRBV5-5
CASSLDGGYHNEQFF
TGTGCCAGCAGCTTGGACGGGGGGTATCACAATGAGCAGTTCTTC
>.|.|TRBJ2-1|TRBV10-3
CAITRGPYNEQFF
TGTGCCATCACGCGGGGCCCCTACAATGAGCAGTTCTTC
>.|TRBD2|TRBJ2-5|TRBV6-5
CASRRTSGPGETQYF
TGTGCCAGCAGAAGGACTAGCGGACCTGGTGAGACCCAGTACTTC
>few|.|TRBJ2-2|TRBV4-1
CASSQEGSPTGELFF
TGCGCCAGCAGCCAAGAAGGGAGCCCGACCGGGGAGCTGTTTTTT
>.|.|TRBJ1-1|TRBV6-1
CASSELGDTEAFF
TGTGCCAGCAGTGAATTGGGAGACACTGAAGCTTTCTTT
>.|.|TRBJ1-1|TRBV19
CASSKTGNTEAFF
TGTGCCAGTAGTAAGACAGGGAACACTGAAGCTTTCTTT
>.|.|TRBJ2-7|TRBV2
CASSVAVTYEQYF
TGTGCCAGCAGTGTCGCGGTAACCTACGAGCAGTACTTC
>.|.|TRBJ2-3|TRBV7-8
CASSLGYRATRLTDTQYF
TGTGCCAGCAGCTTAGGTTACAGGGCCACGAGGTTGACAGATACGCAGTATTTT
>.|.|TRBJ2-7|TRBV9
CASSVGFRGFNEQYF
TGTGCCAGCAGCGTAGGGTTCCGGGGGTTCAACGAGCAGTACTTC
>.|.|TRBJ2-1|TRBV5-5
CASSPTGSSYNEQFF
TGTGCCAGCAGCCCCACAGGGAGCTCCTACAATGAGCAGTTCTTC
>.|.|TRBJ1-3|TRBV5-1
CASSLERLFSGNTIYF
TGCGCCAGCAGCTTGGAACGTCTATTCTCCGGAAACACCATATATTTT
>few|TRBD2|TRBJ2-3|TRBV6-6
CASSSRLAGEDTQYF
TGTGCCAGCAGTTCCCGTTTGGCGGGGGAGGATACGCAGTATTTT
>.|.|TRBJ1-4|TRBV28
CASGLQATNEKLFF
TGTGCCAGCGGCCTACAGGCAACTAATGAAAAACTGTTTTTT
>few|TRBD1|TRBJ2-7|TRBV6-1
CASSEALSGTVTNEQYF
TGTGCCAGCAGTGAAGCTCTATCCGGGACAGTCACGAACGAGCAGTACTTC
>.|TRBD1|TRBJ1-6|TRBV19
CASSRPGQGVNSPLHF
TGTGCCAGTAGTAGGCCGGGACAGGGGGTTAATTCACCCCTCCACTTT
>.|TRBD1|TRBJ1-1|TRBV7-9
CASSFDRDLEAFF
TGTGCCAGCAGCTTCGACAGGGATTTGGAAGCTTTCTTT
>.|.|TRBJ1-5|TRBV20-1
CSASGQLPKPQHF
TGCAGTGCTAGTGGACAGCTCCCGAAGCCCCAGCATTTT
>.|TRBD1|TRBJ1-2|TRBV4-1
CASSQDTNRGASGYTF
TGCGCCAGCAGCCAAGATACTAACAGGGGGGCAAGTGGCTACACCTTC
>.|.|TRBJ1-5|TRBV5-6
CASSLGGDNQPQHF
TGTGCCAGCAGCTTGGGGGGGGACAATCAGCCCCAGCATTTT
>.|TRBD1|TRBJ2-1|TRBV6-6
CASSYFTGGANNEQFF
TGTGCCAGCAGTTACTTTACAGGGGGCGCCAACAATGAGCAGTTCTTC
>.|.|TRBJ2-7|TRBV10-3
CAISDRQGHEQYF
TGTGCCATCAGTGATCGGCAGGGCCACGAGCAGTACTTC
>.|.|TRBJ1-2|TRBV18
CASSPLAGRYGYTF
TGTGCCAGCTCACCGCTGGCAGGGCGATATGGCTACACCTTC
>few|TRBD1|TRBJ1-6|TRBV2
CASSEAGGANSPLHF
TGTGCCAGCAGTGAAGCAGGGGGCGCGAATTCACCCCTCCACTTT
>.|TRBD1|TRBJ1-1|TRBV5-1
CASSLEGTGSTEAFF
TGCGCCAGCAGCTTGGAAGGGACAGGGTCCACTGAAGCTTTCTTT
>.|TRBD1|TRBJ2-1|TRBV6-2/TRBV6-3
CASSYSGQGRYNEQFF
TGTGCCAGCAGTTACTCTGGACAGGGGAGGTACAATGAGCAGTTCTTC
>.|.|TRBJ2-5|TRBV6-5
CASSYSPTRPETQYF
TGTGCCAGCAGTTACTCTCCGACCAGGCCGGAGACCCAGTACTTC
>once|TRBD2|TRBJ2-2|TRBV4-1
CASRFFSGMDNTGELFF
TGCGCCAGCAGGTTCTTTAGCGGGATGGACAACACCGGGGAGCTGTTTTTT